This record looks at one T cell receptor (beta chain) sequence and its context. Its target is unknown. The data stem from a study of T cell responses to AZD1222 COVID-19 vaccine. Whole-study results and caveats: Receipt of two AZD1222 doses was followed by a rise in Spike-specific TCR breadth and depth. Only 5 or 6 people who got AZD1222 tested seropositive at baseline. Mostly white British, mostly female donors; authors suggested clonal diversity may be underestimated. Researchers took repertoire samples only after the peak T cell response had come.

The CDR3 totals 13 residues. Trimming took off 3 bases at V and 6 bases at J, with 9 bases between the two ends. Sequencing used immunoSEQ multiplex PCR; TCRdb keeps in-frame clones, though not all of them. This repertoire shows some 130,000 clones, approximately 92% found once; its top ten account for 6.5% to 8.5%. The chain joins TRBV12-3 or TRBV12-4 to TRBJ1-5; tentatively, D is TRBD1 (6 bases). Material: peripheral blood, obtained 28 days after the second AZD1222 dose. This TCR was recovered from an adult who received the AZD1222 COVID-19 vaccine. The CDR3 DNA reads TGTGCCAGCAGTTTCGGGGGGGCTCAGCCCCAGCATTTT. Protein product: CASSFGGAQPQHF.